What follows are 5 T cell receptor beta chains derived from one specimen sequenced in a study of high-grade serous ovarian cancer treatment subgroups. Tumor tissue was taken before any definitive surgery or chemotherapy was given. The table came from immunoSEQ multiplex PCR; TCRdb's copy has only in-frame clones and leaves some out. The sample includes some 33,000 clones, roughly 83% of them seen just once. Specimen: tumor tissue. These receptors originate from a human donor with high-grade serous ovarian cancer.

The chain links TRBV7-9 to TRBJ1-2, with TRBD1 matching 7 bases. The V gene's germline CDR1 is SEHNR and CDR2 FQNEAQ (reference sequence). With 1 base clipped from V and 4 bases from J, the junction kept 6 bases outside the gene matches. This CDR3 is built from 15 residues. The chain's CDR3 is CASSLGGQSGYGYTF. In DNA, the CDR3 is TGTGCCAGCAGCTTAGGGGGACAGTCTGGCTATGGCTACACCTTC. The variable domain in full, completed from reference TRBV7-9 and TRBJ1-2, reads DTGVSQNPRHKITKRGQNVTFRCDPISEHNRLYWYRQTLGQGPEFLTYFQNEAQLEKSRLLSDRFSAERPKGSFSTLEIQRTEQGDSAMYLCASSLGGQSGYGYTFGSGTRLTVV.

V is TRBV11-2 and J is TRBJ2-3, with D hard to call. The CDR3 is 16 residues long. Per germline, CDR1 SGHAT and CDR2 FQNNGV. Deletions cut 2 bases from V and 0 bases from J, with 12 bases between. The CDR3 coding sequence is TGTGCCAGCAGCTTAAGCCACCACAGCAGCACAGATACGCAGTATTTT. It translates to CASSLSHHSSTDTQYF. Based on the CDR3 plus reference TRBV11-2 and TRBJ2-3, the full variable domain is EAGVAQSPRYKIIEKRQSVAFWCNPISGHATLYWYQQILGQGPKLLIQFQNNGVVDDSQLPKDRFSAERLKGVDSTLKIQPAKLEDSAVYLCASSLSHHSSTDTQYFGPGTRLTVL.

The V and J genes are TRBV5-6 and TRBJ1-4; no firm D call. Germline CDR1 SGHDT, CDR2 YYEEEE. CDR3 length: 14 residues. Trimming cost V 6 bases and J 8 bases, with 17 bases left between them. The CDR3, as DNA: TGTGCCAGCACCCAACCGGGAGTGGACGAAAAACTGTTTTTT. Encoded protein: CASTQPGVDEKLFF.

This CDR3 is CASSETGRAYSAQYF. CDR3 DNA sequence: TGTGCCAGCAGTGAAACCGGGAGGGCCTATAGTGCGCAGTATTTT. The chain carries TRBV25-1 and TRBJ2-3; 8 bases map to TRBD2. The junction had 11 bases not matched to a gene; V was cut back by 2 bases and J by 10 bases. The CDR3 sequence is 15 residues long. CDR1 MGHDK and CDR2 SYGVNS come from the germline V gene.

This sequence joins TRBV7-3 and TRBJ2-5; 7 bases align to TRBD2. Germline V lookup: CDR1 SGHTA, CDR2 FQGTGA. Unmatched junction bases numbered 8, after V lost 3 bases and J lost 1 base. The CDR3 length is 16 residues. CDR3 region: CASSLGNSGFQETQYF. Here the CDR3 DNA reads TGTGCCAGCAGCTTGGGTAATAGCGGGTTCCAAGAGACCCAGTACTTC.